The rows below give T cell receptor beta chains drawn from one sample of a study of response to subunit inactivated influenza vaccine. MiXCR was run by TCRdb on the RT-PCR reads, yielding one entry per CDR3 protein. Among under 550,000 distinct CDR3 sequences, roughly 7.9% were seen once, and the ten largest hold approximately 14%. The sample in question was PBMCs from blood, obtained around 25 months after vaccination. These receptors were taken from a man aged 45-69 years who received an inactivated influenza vaccine. The CDR3 runs from the conserved cysteine through the conserved F or W. Each record gives: J gene, clone size, V gene, D gene, CDR3 DNA, CDR3 protein. The D gene is left open where the match is weak. Some rows mark clone size as missing; the rest say once, few, many or name a class of expanded clone.

TRBJ2-7 | few | TRBV20-1 | TRBD2 | TGCAGTGCCAAAACTGTACTAGCGGGAAGTTACGAGCAGTACTTC | CSAKTVLAGSYEQYF
TRBJ2-7 | few | TRBV29-1 | TRBD2 | TGCAGCGCCCGGGGAGCGGGAGGTTCCTCCTACGAGCAGTACTTC | CSARGAGGSSYEQYF
TRBJ1-5 | few | TRBV6-2/TRBV6-3 | TRBD1 | TGTGCCAGCAGCCTTGGACAGGGTGACAATCAGCCCCAGCATTTT | CASSLGQGDNQPQHF
TRBJ1-2 | many | TRBV12-3/TRBV12-4 | NA | TGTGCCAGCAGTTTAACGGGGATAGGAGCCTACACCTTC | CASSLTGIGAYTF
TRBJ2-3 | many | TRBV12-3/TRBV12-4 | NA | TGTGCCAGCAAGGAGACCCCGCTCACAGATACGCAGTATTTT | CASKETPLTDTQYF
TRBJ2-7 | NA | TRBV20-1 | NA | TGCAGTGCTAGAGAGACCTATGGGCCCGGGTACGAGCAGTACTTC | CSARETYGPGYEQYF
TRBJ1-5 | few | TRBV12-3/TRBV12-4 | NA | TGTGCCAGCAGTTTTACGGCGGGTAATCAGCCCCAGCATTTT | CASSFTAGNQPQHF
TRBJ2-6 | NA | TRBV6-5 | TRBD1 | TGTGCCAGCAGTTACTCGGGACAGGGGGCCTCCTCTGGGGCCAACGTCCTGACTTTC | CASSYSGQGASSGANVLTF
TRBJ2-1 | many | TRBV5-1 | NA | TGCGCCACCGCCCTTCAAAACGCCTACAATGAGCAGTTCTTC | CATALQNAYNEQFF
TRBJ2-7 | few | TRBV3-1 | TRBD2 | TGTGCCAGCAGCCCATTAACTAGCGGAGACTACGAGCAGTACTTC | CASSPLTSGDYEQYF
TRBJ1-2 | NA | TRBV28 | NA | TGTGCCAGCAGTTTAGCGACGGCCTATGGCTACACCTTC | CASSLATAYGYTF
TRBJ2-1 | many | TRBV4-3 | NA | TGTGCCAGCAGCCAAGACAGTTTCAATGAGCAGTTCTTC | CASSQDSFNEQFF
TRBJ2-7 | NA | TRBV6-5 | NA | TGTGCCAGCAGTTACTCCTCCCTCGCCAGAGCCTACGAGCAGTACTTC | CASSYSSLARAYEQYF
TRBJ2-3 | NA | TRBV9 | TRBD2 | TGTGCCAGCAGCGTCGAGGGGCGGGAGAACACAGATACGCAGTATTTT | CASSVEGRENTDTQYF
TRBJ1-2 | few | TRBV25-1 | NA | TGTGCCAGCAGTGGATTGAGTTCAGGGGAGGGCTACACCTTC | CASSGLSSGEGYTF
TRBJ2-1 | many | TRBV5-1 | NA | TGCGCCAGCAGCTTGTGGGCTAGCGCATACGCCTACAATGAGCAGTTCTTC | CASSLWASAYAYNEQFF